The next 30 T cell receptor beta chains were all read from a single sample in a study of PD-1 blockade in mismatch repair-deficient tumors. Clones were sequenced by immunoSEQ multiplex PCR, and TCRdb holds only the in-frame ones, with some missing. The sample yields 35,000 or so clones, approximately 85% seen once. The sample here was peripheral blood, taken about 80 weeks after starting pembrolizumab. The receptors shown here come from an adult with mismatch repair-deficient cancer.

This clone appeared a few times. The chain couples TRBV7-9 to TRBJ2-7, with a weak D call TRBD2 (5 bases). V was trimmed by 4 bases and J by 3 bases, leaving 7 bases between them. Germline values: CDR1 SEHNR, CDR2 FQNEAQ (reference sequence). The CDR3 contains 12 residues. CDR3 sequence: CASSSDFYEQYF. The CDR3 DNA is TGTGCCAGCAGCTCGGACTTCTACGAGCAGTACTTC.

In regard to this clone: In the same sample, other DNA sequences code for this CDR3. This chain uses TRBV10-3 with TRBJ2-1; 8 bases align to TRBD1. Looked up from germline, CDR1 is ENHRY and CDR2 is SYGVKD. After removal of 7 bases from V and 5 bases from J, the junction contained 10 bases not matched to a gene. There are 15 residues in the CDR3. The CDR3 DNA is TGTGCCATCAAAGATCCGGGACAGGTGGACAATGAGCAGTTCTTC. It codes for CAIKDPGQVDNEQFF.

This sequence joins TRBV6-6 and TRBJ2-5; the match to TRBD1 covers 7 bases. The V segment lost 2 bases and the J segment 3 bases; nucleotides outside the gene matches: 9. From germline, CDR1 is MNHNY and CDR2 SVGAGI (reference sequence). CDR3 length: 16 amino acids. CDR3 loop: CASSYQWLTGKETQYF. The CDR3 nucleotides read TGTGCCAGCAGTTACCAATGGTTGACAGGGAAAGAGACCCAGTACTTC.

The chain couples TRBV5-1 to TRBJ2-1; 7 bases fit TRBD2. The CDR3 covers 15 residues. V shed 2 bases and J 8 bases; nucleotides not matched to a gene: 10. The V gene's germline CDR1 is SGHRS and CDR2 YFSETQ. The DNA of the CDR3 is TGCGCCAGCAGCTTTGGGACGGGAGGATTCTATGAGCAGTTCTTC. Translation: CASSFGTGGFYEQFF.

V gene TRBV2 combines with J gene TRBJ1-1, with D unclear. The ends were cut back, 4 bases at V and 3 bases at J, with 9 bases in the middle. The CDR3 is made up of 13 amino acids. Germline CDR1 is SNHLY and CDR2 is FYNNEI. CDR3 DNA sequence: TGTGCCAGCAGTGTTAGGCCGGACACTGAAGCTTTCTTT. This sequence encodes CASSVRPDTEAFF.

This chain connects TRBV19 to TRBJ2-1; weak D call: TRBD1 (5 bases). The CDR3 is 14 amino acids. Germline loops: CDR1 LNHDA, CDR2 SQIVND (reference sequence). V was pared by 3 bases and J by 1 base, with 7 bases between. The CDR3: CASSMAGSYNEQFF. The CDR3 DNA reads as TGTGCCAGTAGTATGGCAGGGTCCTACAATGAGCAGTTCTTC. The whole variable domain, remainder taken from reference TRBV19 and TRBJ2-1, is DGGITQSPKYLFRKEGQNVTLSCEQNLNHDAMYWYRQDPGQGLRLIYYSQIVNDFQKGDIAEGYSVSREKKESFPLTVTSAQKNPTAFYLCASSMAGSYNEQFFGPGTRLTVL.

The chain couples TRBV11-2 to TRBJ1-2; perhaps TRBD1 as D (5 bases). Trimming cost V 1 base and J 4 bases, with 19 bases left between them. Germline V gene sequence: CDR1 SGHAT, CDR2 FQNNGV. The CDR3 loop spans 17 amino acids. The CDR3 sequence: CASSLVYPDTDVYGYTF. The CDR3 coding sequence is TGTGCCAGCAGCTTAGTTTATCCGGACACGGATGTCTATGGCTACACCTTC.

The gene calls are TRBV19 and TRBJ2-1; D might be TRBD1 (5 bases). Trimming shortened V by 7 bases and J by 5 bases, and 12 bases separated the two germline ends. The CDR3 contains 13 residues. Per the germline V gene, CDR1 is LNHDA and CDR2 is SQIVND (reference sequence). The CDR3 bases are TGTGCCAGTACCGCAGACAGCCACAATGAGCAGTTCTTC. Its protein product is CASTADSHNEQFF.

This sequence joins TRBV2 and TRBJ1-1; D unclear. This CDR3 has 14 residues. Trimming took 4 bases from V and 1 from J, leaving 10 bases between them. Germline CDR1 is SNHLY and CDR2 is FYNNEI. Here the CDR3 DNA reads TGTGCCAGCAGTGTGGTGGGGTCGAACACTGAAGCTTTCTTT. Its translation: CASSVVGSNTEAFF.

For the CDR3, the DNA is TGCAGTGCCGTTTGGGAGGATGAGCAGTTCTTC. Amino acids: CSAVWEDEQFF. The chain employs TRBV20-1 and TRBJ2-1, with D possibly being TRBD2 (6 bases). Germline V gene lookup returns CDR1 DFQATT and CDR2 SNEGSKA (reference sequence). V lost 6 bases and J 8 bases, leaving 11 bases between the germline ends. The CDR3 runs to 11 residues.

In this sample, this clone turned up once. The V and J genes are TRBV27 and TRBJ1-1; 12 nucleotides align to TRBD1. The CDR3 is 17 amino acids. CDR1 and CDR2 (germline): MNHEY, SMNVEV (reference sequence). With 5 bases clipped from V and 5 bases from J, the junction kept 12 bases outside the gene matches. The DNA of the CDR3 is TGTGCCAGCAGTCCCCCCGGGACAGGGGGCTCGAGGACTGAAGCTTTCTTT. It codes for CASSPPGTGGSRTEAFF.

The V call is TRBV5-1, the J call TRBJ2-5; D unresolved. Trimming left V 1 base short and J 0 bases short, with 7 bases between. This CDR3 is 14 amino acids long. In germline, CDR1 is SGHRS, CDR2 YFSETQ. This chain's CDR3 is CASSLSRYQETQYF. Written as DNA, the CDR3 is TGCGCCAGCAGCTTGTCTCGGTACCAAGAGACCCAGTACTTC.

The chain couples TRBV19 to TRBJ2-4; D uncertain. The CDR3 is made up of 20 amino acids. Germline CDR1 is LNHDA and CDR2 is SQIVND (reference sequence). Trimming took off 2 bases at V and 1 base at J, with 24 bases between the two ends. CDR3 nucleotides: TGTGCCAGTAGTATATATCCGCTAAAGCCATCCTCCATGGCCAAAAACATTCAGTACTTC. Translated, it gives CASSIYPLKPSSMAKNIQYF.

The CDR3 sequence is CAISTDNYNEQFF. The DNA of the CDR3 is TGTGCCATCAGTACAGATAACTACAATGAGCAGTTCTTC. The chain is built from TRBV10-3 and TRBJ2-1; no reliable D call. Germline assignment: CDR1 ENHRY and CDR2 SYGVKD. The CDR3 runs 13 residues. V lost 5 bases and J lost 3, with 8 bases in between.

This chain connects TRBV19 to TRBJ1-5, with D maybe TRBD1 (6 bases). V lost 5 bases, J lost 4 bases, and 15 bases lay in between. The germline V gene has CDR1 LNHDA and CDR2 SQIVND (reference sequence). This CDR3 has 15 residues. The CDR3 protein is CASSSGQGPNQPQHF. The CDR3 nucleotides read TGTGCCAGTAGTTCCGGGCAGGGGCCGAATCAGCCCCAGCATTTT.

The gene calls are TRBV18 and TRBJ2-5; 8 bases match TRBD1. The length of the CDR3 is 14 residues. V trimming: 2 bases; J trimming: 5 bases; junction bases outside the gene matches: 4. The germline V gene has CDR1 KGHSH and CDR2 LQKENI. The DNA for the CDR3 is TGTGCCAGCTCACCAACCCACAGGGGGGAGACCCAGTACTTC. This translates into CASSPTHRGETQYF.

The V and J genes are TRBV25-1 and TRBJ1-4; 8 bases agree with TRBD1. Germline values: CDR1 MGHDK, CDR2 SYGVNS. CDR3 length: 16 amino acids. V lost 3 bases, J lost 8 bases, and 11 bases stayed unmatched. CDR3 in DNA: TGTGCCAGCAGTGACTATACGGACAGGGCCGGAGAAAAACTGTTTTTT. It yields the protein CASSDYTDRAGEKLFF.

J is TRBJ2-6 and V is TRBV7-3; D not resolved. The germline V gene has CDR1 SGHTA and CDR2 FQGTGA. CDR3 length: 17 residues. The V gene lost 1 base and the J gene lost 4 bases, with 14 bases spanning the gap. The CDR3 coding sequence is TGTGCCAGCAGCTTAATTGTTCCGCGTAGGGGGGCCAACGTCCTGACTTTC. Its protein product is CASSLIVPRRGANVLTF.

This sequence joins TRBV15 and TRBJ1-1, with D hard to call. V lost 1 base, J lost 2 bases, and 8 bases lay in between. This CDR3 spans 14 amino acids. Germline V CDR1 and CDR2: LNHNV, YYDKDF (reference sequence). The CDR3 here is CATSRAWGNTEAFF. The CDR3 DNA is TGTGCCACCAGCAGAGCTTGGGGAAACACTGAAGCTTTCTTT.

The gene calls are TRBV5-1 and TRBJ2-3; D uncertain. Germline V gives CDR1 SGHRS, CDR2 YFSETQ. The CDR3 runs 15 residues. V lost 2 bases, J lost 0 bases, and 10 bases lay in between. The CDR3 protein is CASSFGPISTDTQYF. In nucleotides, the CDR3 is TGCGCCAGCAGCTTCGGGCCTATTAGCACAGATACGCAGTATTTT.

V usage is TRBV19 and J usage is TRBJ1-2; 8 nucleotides agree with TRBD1. The CDR3 is 17 amino acids. Germline values: CDR1 LNHDA, CDR2 SQIVND (reference sequence). The ends lost 3 bases at V and 7 bases at J; junction bases unmatched: 16. CDR3 region: CASSITNSGTGVGGYTF. CDR3 DNA sequence: TGTGCCAGTAGTATCACAAACTCCGGGACAGGTGTAGGTGGCTACACCTTC.

The V and J genes are TRBV4-2 and TRBJ2-2; D perhaps matches TRBD2 (7 bases). V was cut by 2 bases and J by 5 bases, with 15 bases left in between. Germline CDR1 and CDR2: LGHNA and YNFKEQ. CDR3 length: 16 amino acids. Here the CDR3 reads CASSQRGGEGTGELFF. The CDR3 nucleotides read TGTGCCAGCAGCCAAAGGGGGGGAGAAGGGACCGGGGAGCTGTTTTTT.

Only one count was recorded for this clone. The chain uses TRBV6-5 and TRBJ1-5; a possible D gene is TRBD1 (6 bases). This CDR3 contains 14 residues. Trimming pared 5 bases from V and 3 bases from J, leaving 11 bases between. Germline assignment: CDR1 MNHEY and CDR2 SVGAGI. CDR3 sequence: CASSADSFNQPQHF. The CDR3 DNA is TGTGCCAGCAGTGCGGACAGTTTCAATCAGCCCCAGCATTTT.

J is TRBJ2-3 and V is TRBV7-2; TRBD2 might be the D (5 bases). The germline CDR1 and CDR2 sequences are SGHTA and FQGNSA. The CDR3 loop spans 12 amino acids. Deletions cut 4 bases from V and 9 bases from J, with 11 bases between. The CDR3, as DNA: TGTGCCAGCAGCTGGACCGGGGAAACGCAGTATTTT. Its translation is CASSWTGETQYF.

This chain links TRBV5-4 with TRBJ2-6, with D tentatively TRBD2 (5 bases). Germline V CDR1 and CDR2: SGHNT, YYREEE (reference sequence). Trimming cost V 4 bases and J 0 bases, with 8 bases left between them. This CDR3 region has 15 residues. The DNA of the CDR3 is TGTGCCAGCAGCCCCGGGGTCTCTGGGGCCAACGTCCTGACTTTC. Amino acid sequence: CASSPGVSGANVLTF.

The V and J genes are TRBV9 and TRBJ1-1; 7 nucleotides line up with TRBD1. From germline, CDR1 is SGDLS and CDR2 YYNGEE. The J segment lost 2 bases and the V segment lost 3 bases, leaving 10 bases of the junction unmatched. The CDR3 runs to 16 residues. The CDR3 region is CASSATAGTVNTEAFF. For the CDR3, the DNA is TGTGCCAGCAGCGCCACAGCCGGGACAGTTAACACTGAAGCTTTCTTT.

The V gene is TRBV19, the J gene TRBJ2-1; D unresolved. Trimming cost V 4 bases and J 10 bases, with 14 bases left between them. The CDR3 totals 13 residues. CDR1 and CDR2 (germline): LNHDA, SQIVND (reference sequence). In nucleotides, the CDR3 is TGTGCCAGTAGTACTAGATCCCTGGGGGAGCAGTTCTTC. It is translated as CASSTRSLGEQFF. The complete variable domain, with remaining parts taken from reference TRBV19 and TRBJ2-1, reads DGGITQSPKYLFRKEGQNVTLSCEQNLNHDAMYWYRQDPGQGLRLIYYSQIVNDFQKGDIAEGYSVSREKKESFPLTVTSAQKNPTAFYLCASSTRSLGEQFFGPGTRLTVL.

This chain links TRBV18 with TRBJ2-7; 7 bases agree with TRBD1. The CDR3 loop spans 15 amino acids. V lost 3 bases, J lost 5 bases, and 10 bases stayed unmatched. Germline CDR1 is KGHSH and CDR2 is LQKENI. CDR3 loop: CASSPNLDREHEQYF. The CDR3 DNA sequence: TGTGCCAGCTCACCTAACCTCGACAGGGAACACGAGCAGTACTTC.

This chain connects TRBV6-6 to TRBJ2-5, with D perhaps given as TRBD1 or TRBD2 (5 bases each). The CDR3 is made up of 13 amino acids. V dropped 4 bases and J dropped 5 bases, with 11 bases sitting between them. Germline CDR1 MNHNY, CDR2 SVGAGI (reference sequence). The CDR3 reads CASSLDWGETQYF. CDR3 bases: TGTGCCAGCAGTTTGGACTGGGGGGAGACCCAGTACTTC.

The chain is built from TRBV29-1 and TRBJ2-2; D perhaps matches TRBD2 (6 bases). Looked up from germline, CDR1 is SQVTM and CDR2 is ANQGSEA. The CDR3 is made up of 12 amino acids. V shed 6 bases and J shed 8 bases, with 13 bases lying between them. The CDR3 spells CSVPGAGGELFF. DNA of the CDR3: TGCAGCGTCCCTGGGGCGGGGGGGGAGCTGTTTTTT.